This T cell receptor beta chain was recorded in a study of blood T cells in healthy people across ages. Findings of the study overall: The fall in TCR beta diversity per million T cells was roughly linear with age.

Next came a second PCR, run for about 7 to 12 cycles, which used a sample-barcoded 5' primer along with a J-beta primer mix. Each sample yielded at least 2.5 million CDR3-containing paired-end reads. TCRdb used MiXCR to reprocess the 5' RACE reads, holding one entry per CDR3 protein. The sample carries 540,000 or so distinct CDR3 sequences, roughly 43% recorded once. Note on this clonotype: Its antigen is unidentified.

The CDR3 spans 13 residues. Germline CDR1 is DFQATT and CDR2 is SNEGSKA (reference sequence). With 6 bases removed from V and 8 bases from J, the gap between germline ends came to 17 bases. Donors ranged from about 6 to 90 years old and were healthy Caucasians in Russia. PBMCs were isolated at a quantity of at least 6.5 million per sample. Material for sequencing was blood. The gene calls are TRBV20-1 and TRBJ2-1; possibly TRBD2 for D (6 bases). The receptor was derived from a man at least 80 years old in good health. The CDR3 region is CSATRRAGYEQFF. The CDR3 DNA reads TGCAGTGCCACACGGAGGGCCGGGTATGAGCAGTTCTTC.